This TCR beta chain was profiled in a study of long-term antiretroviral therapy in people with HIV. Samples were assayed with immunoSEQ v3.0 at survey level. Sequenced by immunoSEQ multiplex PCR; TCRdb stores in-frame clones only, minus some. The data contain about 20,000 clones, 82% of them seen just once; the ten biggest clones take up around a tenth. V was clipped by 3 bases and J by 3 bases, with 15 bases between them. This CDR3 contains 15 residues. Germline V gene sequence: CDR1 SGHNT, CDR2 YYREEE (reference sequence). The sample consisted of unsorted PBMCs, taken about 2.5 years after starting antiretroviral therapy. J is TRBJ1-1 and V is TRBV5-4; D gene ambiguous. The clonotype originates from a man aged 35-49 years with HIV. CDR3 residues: CASSSIRARDTEAFF. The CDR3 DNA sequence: TGTGCCAGCAGCTCTATCCGGGCCCGAGACACTGAAGCTTTCTTT.